This T cell receptor beta chain was identified in a study of T-cell memory formation after mild COVID-19. This clonotype was observed a handful of times. TCRdb re-derived calls from the 5' RACE reads in MiXCR, one entry per CDR3 protein. The sample includes more than 450,000 distinct CDR3 sequences, 18% seen only once; the top ten take around 11%. V lost 8 bases to trimming and J lost 1 base, with 18 bases between them. Germline V gene data show CDR1 as KGHSH and CDR2 as LQKENI. The CDR3 contains 16 residues. Sequencing was done on a sample of PBMCs or a T cell subset sorted from them (not recorded which). The chain couples TRBV18 to TRBJ2-4; perhaps TRBD2 as D (5 bases). The receptor's source is an adult woman who had mild COVID-19 (a few samples of this study predate the infection). Cell type and time point are not known. The CDR3 DNA reads TGTGCCAGCCACCCCCAGAGGGTTGGGGCCAAAAACATTCAGTACTTC. It codes for CASHPQRVGAKNIQYF.